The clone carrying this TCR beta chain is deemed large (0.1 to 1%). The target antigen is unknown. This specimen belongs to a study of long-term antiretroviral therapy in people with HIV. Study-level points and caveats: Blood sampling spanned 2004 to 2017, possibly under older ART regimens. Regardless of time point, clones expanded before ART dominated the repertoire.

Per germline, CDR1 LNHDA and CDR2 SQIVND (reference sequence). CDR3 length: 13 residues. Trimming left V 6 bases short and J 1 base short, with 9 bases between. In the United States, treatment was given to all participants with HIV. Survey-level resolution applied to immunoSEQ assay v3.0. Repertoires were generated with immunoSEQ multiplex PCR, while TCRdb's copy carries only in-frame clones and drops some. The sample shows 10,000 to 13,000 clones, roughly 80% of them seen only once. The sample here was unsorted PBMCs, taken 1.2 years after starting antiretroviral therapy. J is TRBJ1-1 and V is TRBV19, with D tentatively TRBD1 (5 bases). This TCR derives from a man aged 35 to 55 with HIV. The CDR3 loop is CASRLTGNTEAFF. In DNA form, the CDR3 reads TGTGCCAGTAGACTAACAGGGAACACTGAAGCTTTCTTT.